Below, 32 T cell receptor beta chains from the same sample are listed, as sequenced in a study of CD8+ T cells in alopecia areata. In each case, RNA was isolated and then reverse transcribed into cDNA as the sequencing template. The method was immunoSEQ multiplex PCR; TCRdb's version includes in-frame clones alone and lacks a portion of them. This table holds over 150,000 clones, 50% to 60% found once. This material consisted of CD4+ T cells sorted from blood, taken at week 0. The receptors derive from a human donor with alopecia areata.

This chain joins TRBV2 and TRBJ2-7; 10 nucleotides match TRBD2. The germline CDR1 and CDR2 sequences are SNHLY and FYNNEI. V was clipped by 6 bases and J by 2 bases; unmatched bases: 13. There are 17 residues in the CDR3. CDR3 DNA: TGTGCCAGCAGGAGAGCGTCAAGGACTAGCGGTCCCTACGAGCAGTACTTC. It codes for CASRRASRTSGPYEQYF.

CDR3 sequence (DNA): TGTGCCAGCTCACCAAGACAGGAAGACGGATCACCCCTCCACTTT. This encodes CASSPRQEDGSPLHF. The rearrangement links TRBV18 to TRBJ1-6; the D gene is possibly TRBD1 (6 bases). CDR3 length: 15 amino acids. The germline V gene encodes CDR1 KGHSH and CDR2 LQKENI. Trimming cost V 2 bases and J 10 bases, with 15 bases left between them.

The chain is built from TRBV27 and TRBJ1-1; the D gene is possibly TRBD1 (6 bases). Trimming took 5 bases from V and 4 from J, leaving 11 bases between them. Germline CDR1 is MNHEY and CDR2 is SMNVEV (reference sequence). The CDR3 sequence is 13 residues long. The CDR3 DNA follows: TGTGCCAGCAGTACTCACAGGGCCACTGAAGCTTTCTTT. As protein: CASSTHRATEAFF.

The rearrangement uses TRBV7-9 and TRBJ2-2; D uncertain. CDR3 length: 12 residues. In germline, CDR1 is SEHNR, CDR2 FQNEAQ (reference sequence). Trimming left V 7 bases short and J 3 bases short, with 6 bases between. For the CDR3, the DNA is TGTGCCAGCAACGAGGACACCGGGGAGCTGTTTTTT. Residues: CASNEDTGELFF.

The V call is TRBV29-1, the J call TRBJ1-4; D is possibly TRBD1 (5 bases). Germline V gene data show CDR1 as SQVTM and CDR2 as ANQGSEA. The CDR3 contains 13 residues. The V end was cut by 3 bases, the J end by 6 bases, with 11 bases between. The CDR3 sequence is CSVDRDGDEKLFF. The CDR3 DNA reads TGCAGCGTTGACAGGGACGGCGATGAAAAACTGTTTTTT. The full variable domain, completed using reference TRBV29-1 and TRBJ1-4, is SAVISQKPSRDICQRGTSLTIQCQVDSQVTMMFWYRQQPGQSLTLIATANQGSEATYESGFVIDKFPISRPNLTFSTLTVSNMSPEDSSIYLCSVDRDGDEKLFFGSGTQLSVL.

This clone was detected a few times. The rearrangement uses TRBV2 and TRBJ2-3, with 7 bases fitting TRBD1. The CDR3 is made up of 13 amino acids. The germline gives CDR1 SNHLY, CDR2 FYNNEI. Trimming at V came to 10 bases and at J to 6 bases, leaving 10 bases not matched to a gene. This chain's CDR3 is CATMGQQRDTQYF. The CDR3 bases are TGTGCCACCATGGGACAGCAAAGGGATACGCAGTATTTT.

The chain employs TRBV29-1 and TRBJ1-6, with D maybe TRBD1 (6 bases). V was trimmed by 5 bases and J by 7 bases, leaving 12 bases between them. The CDR3 is 13 residues long. CDR1 and CDR2 (germline): SQVTM, ANQGSEA. The CDR3 nucleotides read TGCAGCGTTATGGAAGGGGGAAATTCACCCCTCCACTTT. The encoded protein is CSVMEGGNSPLHF.

V gene TRBV27 combines with J gene TRBJ1-4; D remains ambiguous. This CDR3 contains 14 residues. The germline V gene has CDR1 MNHEY and CDR2 SMNVEV (reference sequence). Trimming removed 4 bases at V and 0 bases at J, with 6 bases between. CDR3 DNA: TGTGCCAGCAGTTCGGTTGCAACTAATGAAAAACTGTTTTTT. Its protein is CASSSVATNEKLFF. Full variable domain (rest looked up from reference TRBV27 and TRBJ1-4): EAQVTQNPRYLITVTGKKLTVTCSQNMNHEYMSWYRQDPGLGLRQIYYSMNVEVTDKGDVPEGYKVSRKEKRNFPLILESPSPNQTSLYFCASSSVATNEKLFFGSGTQLSVL.

The chain joins TRBV5-1 to TRBJ2-5, with D tentatively TRBD2 (7 bases). Gene TRBJ2-7 matches the end of the DNA better, so the J call may be wrong. The CDR3 covers 15 residues. In germline, CDR1 is SGHRS, CDR2 YFSETQ. The CDR3 sequence is CASSQTVGGPYEQYF. In DNA, the CDR3 is TGCGCCAGCAGCCAAACCGTCGGGGGGCCCTACGAGCAGTACTTC.

The chain carries TRBV7-9 and TRBJ2-7; D is ambiguous. CDR3 size: 14 residues. The V end was cut by 1 base, the J end by 0 bases, with 7 bases between. Germline assignment: CDR1 SEHNR and CDR2 FQNEAQ (reference sequence). CDR3 DNA: TGTGCCAGCAGCTTAGAGGCAAGCTCCTACGAGCAGTACTTC. This translates into CASSLEASSYEQYF.

The count of this clone is one. J is TRBJ1-2 and V is TRBV30; maybe TRBD1 (6 bases). Germline-derived CDR1 and CDR2 are GTSNPN and SVGIG (reference sequence). Deletions cut 8 bases from V and 4 bases from J, with 14 bases between. The CDR3 spans 12 residues. CDR3 nucleotide sequence: TGTGCCATCAGAGGGGGTCCCTATGGCTACACCTTC. Protein: CAIRGGPYGYTF.

The rearrangement links TRBV9 to TRBJ2-7; maybe TRBD1 (6 bases). The CDR3 has 14 amino acids. Germline V gene lookup returns CDR1 SGDLS and CDR2 YYNGEE. The ends were cut back, 2 bases at V and 1 base at J, with 10 bases in the middle. CDR3 DNA sequence: TGTGCCAGCAGCGTGTACAGGGCATCCTACGAGCAGTACTTC. Translated, it gives CASSVYRASYEQYF.

The CDR3 sequence: CASSRTSEGEQYF. The CDR3 DNA sequence: TGTGCCAGCAGCAGGACTAGTGAGGGCGAGCAGTACTTC. J is TRBJ2-7 and V is TRBV6-5; 7 nucleotides agree with TRBD2. V was pared by 6 bases and J by 6 bases, with 8 bases of the junction left unmatched. The CDR3 is made up of 13 amino acids. Germline assignment: CDR1 MNHEY and CDR2 SVGAGI.

The CDR3 is CASSVDPTGDTNYGYTF. The CDR3 DNA follows: TGTGCCAGCAGCGTAGACCCGACAGGAGATACTAACTATGGCTACACCTTC. The chain joins TRBV9 to TRBJ1-2; perhaps TRBD1 as D (6 bases). V shed 0 bases and J shed 0 bases, with 15 bases lying between them. The CDR3 contains 17 residues. Germline values: CDR1 SGDLS, CDR2 YYNGEE. Using reference TRBV9 and TRBJ1-2 for the parts outside the CDR3, the full variable domain is DSGVTQTPKHLITATGQRVTLRCSPRSGDLSVYWYQQSLDQGLQFLIQYYNGEERAKGNILERFSAQQFPDLHSELNLSSLELGDSALYFCASSVDPTGDTNYGYTFGSGTRLTVV.

The chain uses TRBV6-5 and TRBJ1-5; D remains ambiguous. Germline V CDR1 and CDR2: MNHEY, SVGAGI. This CDR3 has 14 amino acids. Deletions cut 0 bases from V and 4 bases from J, with 7 bases between. The CDR3 bases are TGTGCCAGCAGTTACTCCGGGGATAATCAGCCCCAGCATTTT. Its translation: CASSYSGDNQPQHF.

The chain recombines TRBV28 with TRBJ2-5; D is possibly TRBD2 (5 bases). The CDR3 runs 15 residues. Germline V gene lookup returns CDR1 MDHEN and CDR2 SYDVKM. V was trimmed by 8 bases and J by 2 bases, leaving 18 bases between them. The CDR3: CASDTYGRGQETQYF. CDR3 coding DNA: TGTGCCAGCGATACATACGGCAGAGGGCAAGAGACCCAGTACTTC. Full variable domain (rest looked up from reference TRBV28 and TRBJ2-5): DVKVTQSSRYLVKRTGEKVFLECVQDMDHENMFWYRQDPGLGLRLIYFSYDVKMKEKGDIPEGYSVSREKKERFSLILESASTNQTSMYLCASDTYGRGQETQYFGPGTRLLVL.

The chain couples TRBV19 to TRBJ2-1, with 7 bases that match TRBD1. The germline gives CDR1 LNHDA, CDR2 SQIVND (reference sequence). After removal of 8 bases from V and 3 bases from J, the junction contained 10 bases not matched to a gene. The CDR3 is 15 amino acids. The CDR3 is CASHMTGTVYNEQFF. CDR3 DNA sequence: TGTGCCAGTCACATGACAGGGACCGTCTACAATGAGCAGTTCTTC. Full variable domain (missing parts from reference TRBV19 and TRBJ2-1): DGGITQSPKYLFRKEGQNVTLSCEQNLNHDAMYWYRQDPGQGLRLIYYSQIVNDFQKGDIAEGYSVSREKKESFPLTVTSAQKNPTAFYLCASHMTGTVYNEQFFGPGTRLTVL.

V is TRBV30 and J is TRBJ2-7; TRBD2 matches at 8 bases. Germline CDR1 and CDR2: GTSNPN and SVGIG (reference sequence). There are 14 residues in the CDR3. The J segment lost 5 bases and the V segment lost 0 bases, leaving 6 bases of the junction unmatched. CDR3 loop: CAWSVVGLANEQYF. CDR3 nucleotide sequence: TGTGCCTGGAGTGTAGTTGGACTAGCTAACGAGCAGTACTTC.

The chain carries TRBV4-1 and TRBJ2-5; possible D gene TRBD1, 5 bases. This CDR3 spans 16 amino acids. Germline values: CDR1 MGHRA, CDR2 YSYEKL. Trimming took off 0 bases at V and 4 bases at J, with 15 bases between the two ends. The CDR3 reads CASSQDYNTGRETQYF. CDR3 DNA: TGCGCCAGCAGCCAAGATTATAACACAGGCCGAGAGACCCAGTACTTC.

The CDR3 DNA follows: TGTGCCAGCAGTTCCACCCCGCCGGGGACTGAAGCTTTCTTT. Amino acids: CASSSTPPGTEAFF. The chain is built from TRBV27 and TRBJ1-1; D is ambiguous. The V gene lost 4 bases and the J gene lost 5 bases, with 14 bases spanning the gap. Germline V lookup: CDR1 MNHEY, CDR2 SMNVEV (reference sequence). The CDR3 is made up of 14 amino acids.

The chain uses TRBV29-1 and TRBJ1-3; 9 nucleotides line up with TRBD1. J gave up 2 bases and V 4 bases, and 3 bases lay outside the gene matches. Per germline, CDR1 SQVTM and CDR2 ANQGSEA. The CDR3 runs to 14 residues. Here the CDR3 DNA reads TGCAGCGTTGCCCGGACAGGGGCTGGAAACACCATATATTTT. This encodes CSVARTGAGNTIYF.

The V call is TRBV12-5, the J call TRBJ1-6; 7 bases fit TRBD1. CDR3 length: 14 residues. With 3 bases clipped from V and 9 bases from J, the junction kept 5 bases outside the gene matches. Germline values: CDR1 LGHNT, CDR2 FRNRAP. The CDR3 nucleotides read TGTGCTAGTGGTTTATCACAGGGGATTTCACCCCTCCACTTT. Translating it yields CASGLSQGISPLHF. The variable domain in full, completed from reference TRBV12-5 and TRBJ1-6, reads DARVTQTPRHKVTEMGQEVTMRCQPILGHNTVFWYRQTMMQGLELLAYFRNRAPLDDSGMPKDRFSAEMPDATLATLKIQPSEPRDSAVYFCASGLSQGISPLHFGNGTRLTVT.

The gene calls are TRBV29-1 and TRBJ1-3, with D possibly matching TRBD1 (6 bases). V lost 6 bases and J lost 4, with 16 bases in between. CDR1 and CDR2 (germline): SQVTM, ANQGSEA. This CDR3 spans 14 amino acids. The CDR3 nucleotides read TGCAGCGTCGCGACAGGTCTGGGCGGAAACACCATATATTTT. Its protein product is CSVATGLGGNTIYF.

In the case of this clone: A junction end diverges from the germline sequence, so it may reflect a read error. The chain carries TRBV4-1 and TRBJ1-5, with unresolved D. CDR1 and CDR2 (germline): MGHRA, YSYEKL. The CDR3 spans 13 residues. This chain's CDR3 is CASSQDQNRPQHF. CDR3 coding DNA: TGCGCCAGCAGCCAAGATCAAAATCGGCCCCAGCATTTT.

This clone came up a few times. The chain carries TRBV9 and TRBJ1-6; D is undetermined. The V end lost 3 bases, the J end lost 9 bases, and 13 bases lay between the germline ends. Germline CDR1 reads SGDLS; CDR2 reads YYNGEE. The CDR3 extends over 14 amino acids. The CDR3 sequence: CASSAPQRGSPLHF. In nucleotides, the CDR3 is TGTGCCAGCAGCGCGCCTCAAAGAGGTTCACCCCTCCACTTT.

The chain couples TRBV29-1 to TRBJ2-6; D remains ambiguous. Germline assignment: CDR1 SQVTM and CDR2 ANQGSEA. The CDR3 sequence is 16 residues long. V was shortened by 5 bases and J by 0 bases, with 14 bases between the two germline ends. The CDR3 nucleotides are TGCAGCGTTTTACATCGGCCCTCCTCTGGGGCCAACGTCCTGACTTTC. Its translation: CSVLHRPSSGANVLTF.

The chain joins TRBV2 to TRBJ1-2; a possible D gene is TRBD1 (6 bases). Germline CDR1 reads SNHLY; CDR2 reads FYNNEI. V was pared by 9 bases and J by 8 bases, with 16 bases between. The CDR3 totals 12 residues. CDR3 coding DNA: TGTGCCAGGCGGACGGGGGCGGACGGCTACACCTTC. It specifies CARRTGADGYTF.

This chain uses TRBV12-5 with TRBJ2-5; D uncertain. Germline V lookup: CDR1 LGHNT, CDR2 FRNRAP. The CDR3 sequence is 16 residues long. V was pared by 0 bases and J by 0 bases, with 11 bases between. Here the CDR3 reads CASGLVLGRYQETQYF. The CDR3 bases are TGTGCTAGTGGTTTGGTACTGGGTAGATACCAAGAGACCCAGTACTTC. Using reference TRBV12-5 and TRBJ2-5 for the parts outside the CDR3, the full variable domain is DARVTQTPRHKVTEMGQEVTMRCQPILGHNTVFWYRQTMMQGLELLAYFRNRAPLDDSGMPKDRFSAEMPDATLATLKIQPSEPRDSAVYFCASGLVLGRYQETQYFGPGTRLLVL.

This clone was counted once. The V and J genes are TRBV5-1 and TRBJ2-7; 10 positions match TRBD2. The J segment lost 2 bases and the V segment lost 4 bases, leaving 12 bases of the junction unmatched. This CDR3 contains 17 residues. The V gene's germline CDR1 is SGHRS and CDR2 YFSETQ. CDR3 region: CASSLDRLAGGPYEQYF. CDR3 DNA: TGCGCCAGCAGCCTGGACAGGTTAGCGGGGGGACCCTACGAGCAGTACTTC.

This chain links TRBV6-6 with TRBJ2-7; 7 nucleotides align to TRBD1. Germline CDR1 and CDR2: MNHNY and SVGAGI (reference sequence). The V gene end was trimmed by 4 bases and the J gene end by 1 base; junction bases not matched to a gene: 7. The CDR3 is 15 residues long. The CDR3 loop is CASSSSPGQSYEQYF. CDR3 in DNA: TGTGCCAGCAGTTCCTCACCGGGACAGTCCTACGAGCAGTACTTC.

The CDR3 DNA sequence: TGTGCCATGGCACCTGGGACAGGTACATCCAATGAGCAGTTCTTC. It yields the protein CAMAPGTGTSNEQFF. The rearrangement joins TRBV10-3 to TRBJ2-1, with TRBD1 matching over 8 bases. After removal of 9 bases from V and 6 bases from J, the junction contained 13 bases not matched to a gene. The CDR3 sequence is 15 residues long. Germline CDR1 ENHRY, CDR2 SYGVKD.

V is TRBV30 and J is TRBJ1-6, with D possibly TRBD1 on 5 matching bases. V dropped 2 bases and J dropped 8 bases, with 16 bases sitting between them. This CDR3 has 15 amino acids. CDR1 is GTSNPN and CDR2 is SVGIG in the germline V gene (reference sequence). The CDR3 loop is CAWSLRGPGDSPLHF. In nucleotides, the CDR3 is TGTGCCTGGAGTCTTCGGGGACCCGGGGATTCACCCCTCCACTTT.